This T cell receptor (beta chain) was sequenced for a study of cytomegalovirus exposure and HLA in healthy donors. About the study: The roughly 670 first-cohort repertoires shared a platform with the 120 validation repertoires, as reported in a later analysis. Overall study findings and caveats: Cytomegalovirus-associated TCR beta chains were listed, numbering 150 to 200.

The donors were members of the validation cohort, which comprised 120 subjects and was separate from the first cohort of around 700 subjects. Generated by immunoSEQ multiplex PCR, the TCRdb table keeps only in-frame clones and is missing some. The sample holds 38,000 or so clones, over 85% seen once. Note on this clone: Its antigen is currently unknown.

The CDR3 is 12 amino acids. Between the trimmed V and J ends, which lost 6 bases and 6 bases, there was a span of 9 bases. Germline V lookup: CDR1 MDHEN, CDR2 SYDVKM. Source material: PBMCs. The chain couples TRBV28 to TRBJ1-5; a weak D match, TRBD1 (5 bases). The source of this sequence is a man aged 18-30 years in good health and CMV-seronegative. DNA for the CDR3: TGTGCCAGCAGCGGGGGGATTCAGCCCCAGCATTTT. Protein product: CASSGGIQPQHF.